The entry below describes one T cell receptor beta chain. Its target is unknown. TCRdb itself ran the 5' RACE reads through MiXCR, one entry per CDR3 protein. The sample lists fewer than 450,000 distinct CDR3 sequences, about a sixth seen once, with about 0.94% in the top ten. These data come from a study of CD8 T cells in ankylosing spondylitis. General study findings and limits: In the blood and synovial fluid of reactive arthritis, some motif variants had been previously reported. The study identified a TCR beta motif of under ten highly homologous variants that appeared characteristic of ankylosing spondylitis blood. Reports say disease-linked clones showed up significantly more in matched ankylosing spondylitis synovial fluid.

Germline V gene lookup returns CDR1 SGHTA and CDR2 FQGNSA. This CDR3 is 16 amino acids long. Germline trimming cut 1 base from V and 10 bases from J; bases unmatched to any gene: 11. The sample taken for sequencing was blood, either unsorted or a sorted T cell fraction (not recorded which). The sequence came from a male donor with ankylosing spondylitis. The rearrangement joins TRBV7-2 to TRBJ2-1, with 9 bases that match TRBD2. The CDR3 is CASSLVSGGLREEQFF. CDR3 coding DNA: TGTGCCAGCAGCTTAGTTAGCGGGGGACTCAGAGAGGAGCAGTTCTTC.